This paragraph covers one TCR beta chain sequence. These data belong to a study of CD8+CD57+ T cells in acquired aplastic anemia. All patients picked for sequencing had shown, by flow cytometry, an expansion of CD8+CD57+ cells. CDR3 and TCR beta VDJ profiling relied on genomic DNA as the template. MiXCR, applied by TCRdb to the reads, yields one record per CDR3 protein. The data hold 200,000 to 250,000 distinct CDR3 sequences, with 50% to 70% observed a single time. Deletions cut 1 base from V and 2 bases from J, with 9 bases between. Germline loops: CDR1 SGHTA, CDR2 FQGNSA. This CDR3 is built from 15 residues.

The receptor was isolated from a human donor with aplastic anemia. The sample taken for sequencing was sorted CD4+, CD8+, or CD8+CD57+ T cells (not recorded which) from PBMCs. This rearrangement joins TRBV7-2 to TRBJ1-3; no firm D call. In nucleotides, the CDR3 is TGTGCCAGCAGCTTAGACCCAGTAGCTGGAAACACCATATATTTT. Its protein product is CASSLDPVAGNTIYF.